Below are 30 T cell receptor beta chains sequenced from a single sample in a study of blood T cell repertoires in COVID-19. Profiling relied on immunoSEQ multiplex PCR, and the TCRdb table lists in-frame clones only, not all of them. Among under 300,000 clones listed, around 83% were seen once. The sample was peripheral blood. The receptors originated from a man at least 80 years old with acute or convalescent COVID-19.

Written as DNA, the CDR3 is TGCGCCAGCAGTGAGTGGGGGGGGGCTGGCTACACCTTC. The encoded protein is CASSEWGGAGYTF. The chain has TRBV10-2 and TRBJ1-2; D is perhaps TRBD1 (6 bases). V lost 1 base and J 7 bases, leaving 10 bases between the germline ends. Germline values: CDR1 WSHSY, CDR2 SAAADI. CDR3 length equals 13 residues.

CDR3 amino acids: CASSQGLAGGETQYF. Written as DNA, the CDR3 is TGCGCCAGCAGCCAAGGTCTAGCGGGAGGCGAGACCCAGTACTTC. The chain joins TRBV4-1 to TRBJ2-5; TRBD2 aligns across 11 bases. V was pared by 1 base and J by 5 bases, with 3 bases of the junction left unmatched. Looked up from germline, CDR1 is MGHRA and CDR2 is YSYEKL. There are 15 residues in the CDR3.

The rearrangement joins TRBV5-1 to TRBJ2-3; 13 bases fit TRBD2. Trimming took 1 base from V and 2 from J; bases not matched to a gene: 4. Germline CDR1 SGHRS, CDR2 YFSETQ. This CDR3 has 17 residues. CDR3 loop: CASSLTGLAGNTDTQYF. The CDR3 region has the DNA TGCGCCAGCAGCTTGACGGGACTAGCGGGGAACACAGATACGCAGTATTTT.

This rearrangement joins TRBV15 to TRBJ1-2, with D perhaps matching TRBD1 (5 bases). V was trimmed by 3 bases and J by 8 bases, leaving 13 bases between them. Germline V gives CDR1 LNHNV, CDR2 YYDKDF (reference sequence). The CDR3 loop spans 13 amino acids. The CDR3 here is CATSRAEKGGYTF. Written as DNA, the CDR3 is TGTGCCACCAGCAGGGCCGAGAAGGGGGGCTACACCTTC.

The chain carries TRBV5-5 and TRBJ1-3, with D unclear. Germline V lookup: CDR1 SGHKS, CDR2 YYEKEE (reference sequence). The V end lost 0 bases, the J end lost 0 bases, and 10 bases lay between the germline ends. CDR3 length: 16 residues. The CDR3 protein is CASSLAAGNSGNTIYF. As DNA, the CDR3 is TGTGCCAGCAGCTTGGCCGCGGGTAACTCTGGAAACACCATATATTTT.

This sequence joins TRBV28 and TRBJ1-5; possibly TRBD1 for D (5 bases). This CDR3 spans 13 amino acids. Looked up from germline, CDR1 is MDHEN and CDR2 is SYDVKM. V dropped 4 bases and J dropped 9 bases, with 13 bases sitting between them. The CDR3 DNA follows: TGTGCCAGCAGTTCCGGGCAGGGAGGGCCCCAGCATTTT. Protein: CASSSGQGGPQHF.

The CDR3: CASSQVGGTLEQYF. The DNA of the CDR3 is TGTGCCAGCAGCCAAGTTGGGGGGACGCTCGAGCAGTACTTC. This chain connects TRBV3-1 (or the pseudogene TRBV3-2) to TRBJ2-7; a weak D match, TRBD2 (6 bases). Germline values: CDR1 LGHDT, CDR2 YNNKEL (reference sequence). The germline V and J ends were trimmed by 1 base and 6 bases, with 13 bases remaining between them. This CDR3 is built from 14 residues.

This clone was counted a few times. The CDR3 DNA sequence: TGTGCCAGCAGTGCGACAGGCAATCAGCCCCAGCATTTT. It specifies CASSATGNQPQHF. V usage is TRBV6-2 or TRBV6-3 and J usage is TRBJ1-5, with a weak D call TRBD1 (5 bases). There are 13 residues in the CDR3. V lost 5 bases, J lost 2 bases, and 7 bases lay in between. The V gene's germline CDR1 is MNHEY and CDR2 SVGEGT.

This chain joins TRBV6-5 and TRBJ1-4; 7 bases map to TRBD1. The CDR3 has 14 residues. Germline V gives CDR1 MNHEY, CDR2 SVGAGI. The J segment lost 7 bases and the V segment lost 6 bases, leaving 8 bases of the junction unmatched. The CDR3 region has the DNA TGTGCCAGCAGCGATACAGGGGTCGGTGAAAAACTGTTTTTT. Its translation is CASSDTGVGEKLFF.

In nucleotides, the CDR3 is TGTGCCATCAGTGTCGGTGAAGAAAACACCATATATTTT. This gives the protein CAISVGEENTIYF. The chain couples TRBV10-3 to TRBJ1-3; D call uncertain. Trimming took off 4 bases at V and 6 bases at J, with 10 bases between the two ends. This CDR3 has 13 amino acids. CDR1 is ENHRY and CDR2 is SYGVKD in the germline V gene.

The chain uses TRBV2 and TRBJ2-3; 8 nucleotides line up with TRBD2. This CDR3 region has 15 residues. Trimming at V came to 4 bases and at J to 2 bases, leaving 5 bases not matched to a gene. Per germline, CDR1 SNHLY and CDR2 FYNNEI. CDR3 nucleotide sequence: TGTGCCAGCAGTGGACTAGCGCGAACCACAGATACGCAGTATTTT. This encodes CASSGLARTTDTQYF.

In nucleotides, the CDR3 is TGCGCCAGCAGTGACCCAGGAGGTGGGGGGAACTTAGCCAAAAACATTCAGTACTTC. It specifies CASSDPGGGGNLAKNIQYF. This chain joins TRBV10-2 and TRBJ2-4; tentatively, D is TRBD2 (6 bases). Germline V lookup: CDR1 WSHSY, CDR2 SAAADI. The CDR3 contains 19 residues. Between the trimmed V and J ends, which lost 3 bases and 0 bases, there was a span of 21 bases.

This chain links TRBV2 with TRBJ1-5; a possible D gene is TRBD1 (6 bases). Trimming removed 9 bases from V and 1 base from J, with 10 bases in between. The CDR3 has 13 amino acids. Germline loops: CDR1 SNHLY, CDR2 FYNNEI. CDR3: CASTGWSNQPQHF. As DNA, the CDR3 is TGTGCCAGTACAGGGTGGAGCAATCAGCCCCAGCATTTT.

The CDR3 loop reads CSVEWGTEDGYTF. The DNA of the CDR3 is TGCAGCGTTGAATGGGGGACAGAGGATGGCTACACCTTC. V and J are TRBV29-1 and TRBJ1-2, with 7 nucleotides matching TRBD1. There are 13 residues in the CDR3. V shed 2 bases and J 6 bases; nucleotides not matched to a gene: 6. Germline CDR1 SQVTM, CDR2 ANQGSEA. Using reference TRBV29-1 and TRBJ1-2 for the parts outside the CDR3, the full variable domain is SAVISQKPSRDICQRGTSLTIQCQVDSQVTMMFWYRQQPGQSLTLIATANQGSEATYESGFVIDKFPISRPNLTFSTLTVSNMSPEDSSIYLCSVEWGTEDGYTFGSGTRLTVV.

This clone was picked up a small number of times. The V call is TRBV5-1, the J call TRBJ2-5; 7 bases are a match to TRBD2. The germline V gene encodes CDR1 SGHRS and CDR2 YFSETQ. This CDR3 is built from 15 residues. J gave up 2 bases and V 3 bases, and 7 bases lay outside the gene matches. The CDR3 region is CASSWGGLKQETQYF. CDR3 DNA: TGCGCCAGCAGCTGGGGGGGACTGAAACAAGAGACCCAGTACTTC.

The gene calls are TRBV24-1 and TRBJ2-5; the match to TRBD2 covers 9 bases. Germline assignment: CDR1 KGHDR and CDR2 SFDVKD. J was trimmed by 5 bases and V by 3 bases; bases with no gene match: 12. The CDR3 is 17 residues long. This chain's CDR3 is CATSDPAGGSGLETQYF. The CDR3 bases are TGTGCCACCAGTGATCCAGCGGGAGGTTCGGGTTTGGAGACCCAGTACTTC.

This chain uses TRBV6-1 with TRBJ2-3; 8 nucleotides line up with TRBD1. Germline values: CDR1 MNHNS, CDR2 SASEGT. V was pared by 3 bases and J by 6 bases, with 5 bases of the junction left unmatched. The CDR3 covers 14 residues. The CDR3 sequence: CASSETGAPDTQYF. CDR3 DNA: TGTGCCAGCAGTGAGACAGGGGCGCCGGATACGCAGTATTTT.

The V call is TRBV30, the J call TRBJ1-2, with 9 bases fitting TRBD1. V lost 3 bases to trimming and J lost 5 bases; unmatched junction nucleotides: 7. Germline V gene lookup returns CDR1 GTSNPN and CDR2 SVGIG (reference sequence). This CDR3 region has 14 residues. CDR3 coding DNA: TGTGCCTGGAGCCCGACAGGGGGAGGTTATGGCTACACCTTC. Translated: CAWSPTGGGYGYTF.

This clone has a single count. The V and J genes are TRBV12-3 or TRBV12-4 and TRBJ1-2; D is undetermined. CDR3 length equals 12 residues. The V and J ends lost 2 bases and 5 bases respectively, with 6 bases between them. CDR3 residues: CASSLNRYGYTF. DNA for the CDR3: TGTGCCAGCAGTTTAAACCGGTATGGCTACACCTTC.

This clone came up a few times. The V call is TRBV5-1, the J call TRBJ2-7; 8 nucleotides match TRBD2. CDR1 and CDR2 from the germline V gene are SGHRS and YFSETQ. The CDR3 is 14 amino acids. Germline trimming cut 0 bases from V and 6 bases from J; bases unmatched to any gene: 5. CDR3 sequence (DNA): TGCGCCAGCAGCTTGGTAGCGGGATCCCTCGAGCAGTACTTC. Its protein product is CASSLVAGSLEQYF.

The chain is built from TRBV29-1 and TRBJ2-7; D possibly corresponds to TRBD1 (6 bases). The CDR3 loop spans 14 amino acids. Germline V gene sequence: CDR1 SQVTM, CDR2 ANQGSEA. V was trimmed by 1 base and J by 1 base, leaving 11 bases between them. CDR3 DNA: TGCAGCGTTGAAGTCGGCCAGGGGTCCTACGAGCAGTACTTC. This sequence encodes CSVEVGQGSYEQYF.

The rearrangement joins TRBV7-9 to TRBJ2-5; D might be TRBD1 (6 bases). The CDR3 contains 16 residues. Trimming pared 4 bases from V and 5 bases from J, leaving 20 bases between. From germline, CDR1 is SEHNR and CDR2 FQNEAQ (reference sequence). The CDR3 here is CASSSLQGFGSETQYF. Here the CDR3 DNA reads TGTGCCAGCAGCTCCCTACAGGGATTCGGGTCGGAGACCCAGTACTTC. The whole variable domain, remainder taken from reference TRBV7-9 and TRBJ2-5, is DTGVSQNPRHKITKRGQNVTFRCDPISEHNRLYWYRQTLGQGPEFLTYFQNEAQLEKSRLLSDRFSAERPKGSFSTLEIQRTEQGDSAMYLCASSSLQGFGSETQYFGPGTRLLVL.

The V call is TRBV3-1 (or the pseudogene TRBV3-2), the J call TRBJ2-5, with 7 bases lining up with TRBD2. Germline lookup yields CDR1 LGHDT and CDR2 YNNKEL (reference sequence). The trim removed 2 bases at V and 4 bases at J, leaving 7 bases unmatched. The CDR3 totals 15 residues. This chain's CDR3 is CASSQSTSRTETQYF. The CDR3 DNA is TGTGCCAGCAGCCAATCGACTAGCCGTACAGAGACCCAGTACTTC.

The rearrangement uses TRBV24-1 and TRBJ2-3; 8 bases match TRBD2. This CDR3 contains 17 residues. Trimming removed 4 bases from V and 2 bases from J; junction bases left unmatched: 10. CDR1 is KGHDR and CDR2 is SFDVKD in the germline V gene. Written as DNA, the CDR3 is TGTGCCACCAGTGACTCCCCGGGGGGGCGAGACACAGATACGCAGTATTTT. Protein product: CATSDSPGGRDTDTQYF.

The chain uses TRBV6-1 and TRBJ1-2, with a tentative D call TRBD1 (5 bases). CDR1 MNHNS and CDR2 SASEGT come from the germline V gene. Trimming removed 1 base from V and 7 bases from J, with 16 bases in between. The CDR3 consists of 15 residues. CDR3 in amino acids: CASSEVEGTQFGYTF. Written as DNA, the CDR3 is TGTGCCAGCAGTGAAGTGGAAGGGACTCAGTTTGGCTACACCTTC.

This clone was picked up a small number of times. The chain links TRBV28 to TRBJ2-7, with 9 bases that match TRBD1. The CDR3 length is 14 residues. With V trimmed by 4 bases and J by 12 bases, 13 bases remained unmatched. Germline V CDR1 and CDR2: MDHEN, SYDVKM. CDR3 protein: CASSYSGQGPRLYF. The CDR3 region has the DNA TGTGCCAGCAGTTATTCGGGACAGGGCCCTCGCCTGTACTTC.

A single count supports this clone. The gene calls are TRBV6-5 and TRBJ1-2, with 7 bases that match TRBD1. This CDR3 spans 14 amino acids. From germline, CDR1 is MNHEY and CDR2 SVGAGI. V shed 4 bases, J shed 0 bases, and the junction held 2 bases outside the gene matches. CDR3 nucleotide sequence: TGTGCCAGCAGTTCCGGGACAGCTAACTATGGCTACACCTTC. It is translated as CASSSGTANYGYTF.

The chain has TRBV2 and TRBJ1-6; TRBD1 might be the D (5 bases). Trimming cost V 0 bases and J 7 bases, with 16 bases left between them. In germline, CDR1 is SNHLY, CDR2 FYNNEI. This CDR3 is built from 17 residues. This chain's CDR3 is CASSEALKVTGNSPLHF. The CDR3 DNA reads TGTGCCAGCAGTGAAGCGCTTAAGGTTACAGGCAATTCACCCCTCCACTTT.

The gene calls are TRBV6-5 and TRBJ2-1, with TRBD2 matching over 12 bases. The CDR3 is made up of 15 amino acids. CDR1 is MNHEY, CDR2 SVGAGI, per germline. Unmatched junction bases numbered 2, after V lost 5 bases and J lost 3 bases. The CDR3 is CASSRTSGDYNEQFF. CDR3 in DNA: TGTGCCAGCAGTCGGACTAGCGGGGACTACAATGAGCAGTTCTTC.

V usage is TRBV9 and J usage is TRBJ1-5, with D tentatively TRBD1 (5 bases). V was clipped by 2 bases and J by 6 bases, with 9 bases between them. This CDR3 has 13 amino acids. The germline CDR1 and CDR2 sequences are SGDLS and YYNGEE. The CDR3 nucleotides read TGTGCCAGCAGCGTTGACGGGGGTCAGCCCCAGCATTTT. Amino acids: CASSVDGGQPQHF.